This record looks at one T cell receptor (beta chain) sequence and its context. What it recognizes is unknown. The data stem from a study of CD8 T cells in Susac syndrome. Whole-study context: Patients with Susac syndrome were therapy-naive, treated with corticosteroids, or treated with intravenous immunoglobulin alone when blood was collected. Overall study results and limits: A relatively small number of individuals underwent TCR sequencing and HLA analysis.

With 6 bases removed from V and 6 bases from J, the gap between germline ends came to 20 bases. Germline V gene sequence: CDR1 DFQATT, CDR2 SNEGSKA (reference sequence). This CDR3 spans 14 amino acids. RNA, at roughly 0.45 to 1 ug, was reverse transcribed with random hexamers. In TCRdb, the immunoSEQ multiplex PCR reads were re-called with MiXCR into one record per CDR3 protein. This sample has roughly 150,000 distinct CDR3 sequences, with around 95% found just once. Purification of the CD8+ and CD4+ T cells relied on negative isolation, and TEMRA cells underwent FACS enrichment. The sequencing input was CD4+ T cells from PBMCs. The chain is built from TRBV20-1 and TRBJ1-1; D might be TRBD1 (5 bases). The sequence was collected from a human donor with Susac syndrome. The chain's CDR3 is CSALYSGTLPEAFF. The CDR3 DNA is TGCAGTGCCCTTTATTCCGGGACTCTCCCTGAAGCTTTCTTT.